This entry lists 2 T cell receptor beta chains sequenced from one sample in a study of blood T cell repertoires in COVID-19. Here immunoSEQ multiplex PCR was the method, and the copy in TCRdb shows in-frame clones only, minus some. The table includes some 150,000 clones, roughly 80% detected once. Sequencing input: peripheral blood. The receptors were sampled from a woman in her 70s with acute or convalescent COVID-19.

CDR3 protein: CSVRTGVNYGYTF. Written as DNA, the CDR3 is TGCAGCGTCCGGACAGGGGTTAACTATGGCTACACCTTC. This chain links TRBV29-1 with TRBJ1-2, with 9 positions matching TRBD1. Germline V CDR1 and CDR2: SQVTM, ANQGSEA. Trimming took 6 bases from V and 1 from J; bases not matched to a gene: 3. CDR3 length equals 13 residues.

The chain combines TRBV5-1 with TRBJ1-6, with D unresolved. V lost 0 bases, J lost 6 bases, and 10 bases lay in between. Germline-derived CDR1 and CDR2 are SGHRS and YFSETQ. The length of the CDR3 is 15 residues. DNA for the CDR3: TGCGCCAGCAGCTTGGCAGGCCAGTTTAATTCACCCCTCCACTTT. Translation gives CASSLAGQFNSPLHF.